This T cell receptor beta chain was found in a study of blood T cell repertoires in COVID-19. The overall study: From T cells, B-cell-depleted T cells, or PBMCs came the material, which was cDNA or gDNA.

Some clones are missing from TCRdb's copy, which holds only in-frame ones; the method was immunoSEQ multiplex PCR. This table holds under 250,000 clones, about 85% found once. Trimming removed 2 bases from V and 3 bases from J; junction bases left unmatched: 8. The CDR3 has 18 residues. Germline V gives CDR1 SGHRS, CDR2 YFSETQ. V is TRBV5-1 and J is TRBJ2-1; 13 bases are a match to TRBD2. The clonotype was recovered from a man aged 45-60 years who had recovered from COVID-19. The specimen was peripheral blood. The CDR3 here is CASSLFGTSGTLYNEQFF. Written as DNA, the CDR3 is TGCGCCAGCAGCTTATTCGGGACTAGCGGGACCCTCTACAATGAGCAGTTCTTC.